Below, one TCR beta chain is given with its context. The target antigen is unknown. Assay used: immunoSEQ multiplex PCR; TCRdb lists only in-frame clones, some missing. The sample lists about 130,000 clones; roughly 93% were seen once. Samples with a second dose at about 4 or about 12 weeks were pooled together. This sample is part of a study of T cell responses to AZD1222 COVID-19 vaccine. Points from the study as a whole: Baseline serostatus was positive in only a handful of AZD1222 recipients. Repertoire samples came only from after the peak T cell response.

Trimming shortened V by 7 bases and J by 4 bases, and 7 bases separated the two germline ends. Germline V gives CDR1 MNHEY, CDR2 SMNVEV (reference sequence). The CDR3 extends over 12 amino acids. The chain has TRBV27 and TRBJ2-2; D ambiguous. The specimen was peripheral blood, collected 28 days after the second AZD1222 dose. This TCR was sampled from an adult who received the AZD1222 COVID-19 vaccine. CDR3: CASKYSTGELFF. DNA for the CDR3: TGTGCCAGCAAGTATAGCACCGGGGAGCTGTTTTTT.